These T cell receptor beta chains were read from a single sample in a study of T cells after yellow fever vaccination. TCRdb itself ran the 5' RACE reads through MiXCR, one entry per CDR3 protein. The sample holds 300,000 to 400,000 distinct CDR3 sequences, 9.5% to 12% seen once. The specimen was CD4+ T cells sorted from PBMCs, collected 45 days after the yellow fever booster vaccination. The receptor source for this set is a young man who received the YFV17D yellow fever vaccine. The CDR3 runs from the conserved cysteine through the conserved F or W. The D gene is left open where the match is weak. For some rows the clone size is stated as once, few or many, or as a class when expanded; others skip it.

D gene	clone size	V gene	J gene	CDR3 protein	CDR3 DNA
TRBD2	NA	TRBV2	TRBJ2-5	CASSVPLAGGPYF	TGTGCCAGCAGCGTACCCTTAGCGGGGGGTCCTTACTTC
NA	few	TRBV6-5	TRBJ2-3	CASSYSIGQADTQYF	TGTGCCAGCAGTTACTCAATCGGTCAGGCAGATACGCAGTATTTT
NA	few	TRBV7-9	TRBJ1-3	CASSLVGVSGNTIYF	TGTGCCAGCAGCCTAGTTGGAGTCTCTGGAAACACCATATATTTT
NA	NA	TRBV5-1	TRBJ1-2	CASSLGSLPNYGYTF	TGCGCCAGCAGCTTGGGCTCGCTCCCCAACTATGGCTACACCTTC
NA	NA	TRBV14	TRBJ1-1	CASSRRGALNTEAFF	TGTGCCAGCAGCCGCCGGGGGGCCCTAAACACTGAAGCTTTCTTT
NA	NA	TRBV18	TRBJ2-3	CASSPLNTGQDTQYF	TGTGCCAGCTCACCATTGAATACGGGGCAGGATACGCAGTATTTT
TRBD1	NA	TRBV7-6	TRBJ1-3	CASSAPGQGSSGNTIYF	TGTGCCAGCAGCGCACCGGGACAGGGAAGCTCTGGAAACACCATATATTTT
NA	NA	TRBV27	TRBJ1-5	CASGKSSLDNQPQHF	TGTGCCAGCGGAAAATCATCCCTGGACAATCAGCCCCAGCATTTT
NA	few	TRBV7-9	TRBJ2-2	CASSFRNRTANTGELFF	TGTGCCAGCAGCTTTCGCAACAGGACCGCAAACACCGGGGAGCTGTTTTTT
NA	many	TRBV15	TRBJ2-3	CATSRVGAPTDTQYF	TGTGCCACCAGCAGGGTGGGGGCCCCCACAGATACGCAGTATTTT
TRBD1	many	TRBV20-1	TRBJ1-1	CSAADRADTEAFF	TGCAGTGCCGCCGACAGGGCGGACACTGAAGCTTTCTTT
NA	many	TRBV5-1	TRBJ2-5	CASSLLVRQTAVETQYF	TGCGCCAGCAGCTTGCTCGTCAGGCAAACGGCGGTAGAGACCCAGTACTTC
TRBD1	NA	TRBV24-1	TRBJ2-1	CATSEPGQGSDEQFF	TGTGCCACCAGTGAGCCGGGACAGGGGAGCGATGAGCAGTTCTTC
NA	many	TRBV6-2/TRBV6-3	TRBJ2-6	CASSYVLSGANVLTF	TGTGCCAGCAGTTACGTGCTCTCTGGGGCCAACGTCCTGACTTTC
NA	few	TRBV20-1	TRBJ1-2	CSAREFGGGNYGYTF	TGCAGTGCTAGAGAGTTCGGGGGAGGGAACTATGGCTACACCTTC
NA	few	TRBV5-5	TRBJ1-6	CASSSPDLGSPLHF	TGTGCCAGCAGCTCACCGGACCTAGGGTCACCCCTCCACTTT
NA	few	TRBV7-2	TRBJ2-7	CASGGFPPYEQYF	TGTGCCAGCGGCGGATTTCCTCCCTACGAGCAGTACTTC
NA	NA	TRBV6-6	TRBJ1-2	CASSYSRGSYGYTF	TGTGCCAGCAGTTACTCGAGGGGTAGCTATGGCTACACCTTC
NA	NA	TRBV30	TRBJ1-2	CACQSNGYTF	TGTGCCTGCCAGAGTAATGGCTACACCTTC
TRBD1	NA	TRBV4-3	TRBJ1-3	CASSRVTGTGNTIYF	TGCGCCAGCAGCCGAGTGACAGGGACTGGAAACACCATATATTTT
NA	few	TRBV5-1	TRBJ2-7	CASSLGQGLYEQYF	TGCGCCAGCAGCTTGGGCCAGGGGCTCTACGAGCAGTACTTC
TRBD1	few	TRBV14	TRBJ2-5	CASSRPDRGETQYF	TGTGCCAGCAGCCGACCCGACAGGGGAGAGACCCAGTACTTC
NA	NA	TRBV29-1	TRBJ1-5	CSFRDSNQPQHF	TGCAGCTTCAGAGATAGCAATCAGCCCCAGCATTTT
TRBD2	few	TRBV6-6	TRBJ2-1	CASSYSGLAGKNEQFF	TGTGCCAGCAGTTACTCGGGACTAGCGGGGAAGAATGAGCAGTTCTTC
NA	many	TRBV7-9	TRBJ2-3	CASSLRRMSTDTQYF	TGTGCCAGCAGCTTAAGACGGATGAGCACAGATACGCAGTATTTT
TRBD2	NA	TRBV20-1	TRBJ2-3	CSASLNPGGLGTQYF	TGCAGTGCTAGTCTTAACCCGGGGGGGCTTGGTACGCAGTATTTT
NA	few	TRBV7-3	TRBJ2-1	CASSPPGGGGQFF	TGTGCCAGCAGCCCCCCCGGGGGTGGGGGGCAGTTCTTC
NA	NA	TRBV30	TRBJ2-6	CAWSTYSGANVLTF	TGTGCCTGGAGTACCTACTCTGGGGCCAACGTCCTGACTTTC
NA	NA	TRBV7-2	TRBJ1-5	CASSSPASRFQHF	TGTGCCAGCAGCTCCCCGGCCTCGCGTTTCCAGCATTTT
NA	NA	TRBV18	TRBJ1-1	CASSPPNREGTEAFF	TGTGCCAGCTCACCACCTAACAGGGAAGGCACTGAAGCTTTCTTT
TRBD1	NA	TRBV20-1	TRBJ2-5	CSARSDRGKETQYF	TGCAGTGCTAGGTCGGACAGGGGAAAAGAGACCCAGTACTTC
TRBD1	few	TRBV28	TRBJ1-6	CASSLGDRRNSPLHF	TGTGCCAGCAGTTTAGGGGACAGGCGAAATTCACCCCTCCACTTT
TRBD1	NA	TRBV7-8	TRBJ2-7	CASSPFGQGASYEQYF	TGTGCCAGCAGCCCCTTCGGACAGGGGGCATCCTACGAGCAGTACTTC
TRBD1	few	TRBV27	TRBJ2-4	CASSSTGGGNIQYF	TGTGCCAGCAGTTCGACAGGGGGTGGGAACATTCAGTACTTC
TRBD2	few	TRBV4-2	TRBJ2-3	CASRASGDPGRGTQYF	TGTGCCAGCAGGGCTAGCGGGGACCCAGGTCGTGGTACGCAGTATTTT
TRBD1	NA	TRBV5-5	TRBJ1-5	CASSGDRGGNQPQHF	TGTGCCAGCAGCGGAGACAGGGGCGGCAATCAGCCCCAGCATTTT
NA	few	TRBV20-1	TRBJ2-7	CSARDPRGPGYEQYF	TGCAGTGCTAGAGATCCGCGAGGACCCGGCTACGAGCAGTACTTC
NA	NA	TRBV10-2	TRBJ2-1	CASSDLAASSYNEQFF	TGCGCCAGCAGTGACTTAGCGGCGAGCTCCTACAATGAGCAGTTCTTC
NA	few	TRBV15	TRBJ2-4	CATSRDSPILSIQYF	TGTGCCACCAGCAGAGATTCCCCCATACTCAGCATTCAGTACTTC
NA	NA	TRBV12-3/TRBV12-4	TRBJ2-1	CASSLRPGQQFF	TGTGCCAGCAGTTTACGCCCGGGACAGCAGTTCTTC
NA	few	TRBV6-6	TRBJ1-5	CASKDDRDRPQPQHF	TGTGCCAGCAAAGATGACAGAGACCGGCCCCAGCCCCAGCATTTT
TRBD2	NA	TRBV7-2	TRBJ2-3	CASSKTSGGASDTQYF	TGTGCCAGCAGCAAAACTAGCGGGGGGGCTTCAGATACGCAGTATTTT
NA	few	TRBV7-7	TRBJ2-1	CASSLAPYNEQFF	TGTGCCAGCAGCTTAGCCCCCTACAATGAGCAGTTCTTC
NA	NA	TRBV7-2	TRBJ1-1	CASSANAEAFF	TGTGCCAGCAGCGCTAACGCTGAAGCTTTCTTT
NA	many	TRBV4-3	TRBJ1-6	CASSQDGGNSPLHF	TGCGCCAGCAGCCAAGATGGGGGGAATTCACCCCTCCACTTT
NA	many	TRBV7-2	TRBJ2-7	CASSPRGEQYF	TGTGCCAGCAGCCCCAGGGGCGAGCAGTACTTC
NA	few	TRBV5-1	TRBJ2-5	CASIPSPGQETQYF	TGCGCCAGCATTCCGTCTCCGGGACAAGAGACCCAGTACTTC
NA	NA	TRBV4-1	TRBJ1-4	CASSAGTSRWGKLFF	TGCGCCAGCAGCGCAGGGACAAGCCGATGGGGAAAACTGTTTTTT
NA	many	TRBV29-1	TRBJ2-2	CSVDFMNTGELFF	TGCAGCGTTGATTTCATGAACACCGGGGAGCTGTTTTTT
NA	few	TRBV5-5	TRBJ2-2	CASSFGGTGELCF	TGTGCCAGCAGCTTTGGGGGGACCGGGGAGCTGTGTTTT
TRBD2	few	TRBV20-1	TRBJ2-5	CSAPVAGGPETQYF	TGCAGTGCTCCGGTAGCGGGGGGCCCAGAGACCCAGTACTTC
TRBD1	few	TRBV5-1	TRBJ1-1	CASKTTGVNTEAFF	TGCGCCAGCAAGACAACAGGGGTAAACACTGAAGCTTTCTTT
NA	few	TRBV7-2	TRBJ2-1	CASSAWRGNEQFF	TGTGCCAGCAGCGCTTGGAGAGGGAATGAGCAGTTCTTC
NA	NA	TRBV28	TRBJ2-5	CASTRGRQETQYF	TGTGCCAGTACTCGGGGCCGCCAAGAGACCCAGTACTTC
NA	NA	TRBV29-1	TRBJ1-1	CSVYPGLTSTEAFF	TGCAGCGTGTACCCGGGCCTTACGAGCACTGAAGCTTTCTTT
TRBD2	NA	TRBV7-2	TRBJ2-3	CASSIGTSGRTDTQYF	TGTGCCAGCAGCATTGGGACTAGCGGGCGCACAGATACGCAGTATTTT
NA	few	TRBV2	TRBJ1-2	CASSEGVWAYGYTF	TGTGCCAGCAGTGAGGGGGTGTGGGCGTATGGCTACACCTTC
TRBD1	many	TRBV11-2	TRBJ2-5	CASSGDRTQETQYF	TGTGCCAGCAGCGGGGACAGGACTCAAGAGACCCAGTACTTC
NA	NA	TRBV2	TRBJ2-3	CASSEALRSTDTQYF	TGTGCCAGCAGTGAAGCGCTCAGGAGCACAGATACGCAGTATTTT
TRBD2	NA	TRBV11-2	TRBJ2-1	CASSLGLAGHNEQFF	TGTGCCAGCAGCTTAGGACTAGCGGGACACAATGAGCAGTTCTTC